This entry lists 14 T cell receptor beta chains sequenced from one sample in a study of spatial heterogeneity in lung cancer. TCRdb processed the 5' RACE reads anew with MiXCR; each CDR3 protein has one entry. The table has about 80,000 distinct CDR3 sequences, approximately 20% seen once. As for time point: sample taken at primary tumor resection. The authors sequenced whole RNA from tumor, nontumor lung or frozen PBMC without sorting. The specimen was PBMCs, collected at surgery. The receptors were sampled from a male donor with early-stage non-small cell lung cancer.

The chain combines TRBV6-2 or TRBV6-3 with TRBJ2-3, with 7 bases that match TRBD1. The CDR3 is 12 residues long. Trimming cost V 5 bases and J 5 bases; bases outside gene matches: 1. CDR1 and CDR2 (germline): MNHEY, SVGEGT. The CDR3 region has the DNA TGTGCCAGCAGTAACAGGGGAGATACGCAGTATTTT. Translating gives CASSNRGDTQYF.

This clonotype was picked up many times. The CDR3 sequence is CASSQYEQYF. The CDR3 bases are TGTGCCAGCAGCCAGTACGAGCAGTACTTC. The chain has TRBV6-6 and TRBJ2-7; D not certain. The germline V gene has CDR1 MNHNY and CDR2 SVGAGI (reference sequence). V lost 6 bases and J lost 4, with 4 bases in between. The CDR3 covers 10 residues.

The rearrangement links TRBV27 to TRBJ2-1; 7 bases agree with TRBD2. The CDR3 extends over 13 amino acids. The J segment lost 9 bases and the V segment lost 3 bases, leaving 5 bases of the junction unmatched. CDR1 is MNHEY, CDR2 SMNVEV, per germline (reference sequence). The CDR3: CASSFTSAGEQFF. The CDR3 nucleotides are TGTGCCAGCAGTTTCACTAGCGCGGGTGAGCAGTTCTTC.

This chain joins TRBV3-1 and TRBJ2-6; D is perhaps TRBD1 (6 bases). Germline loops: CDR1 LGHDT, CDR2 YNNKEL (reference sequence). Trimming left V 7 bases short and J 0 bases short, with 19 bases between. The CDR3 is 18 residues long. DNA of the CDR3: TGTGCCAGCACCCCGTCCAGGGGTTTAAGCTCTGGGGCCAACGTCCTGACTTTC. Its translation is CASTPSRGLSSGANVLTF.

This clonotype was seen more than once but under ten times. The chain is built from TRBV3-1 and TRBJ2-4; a weak D match, TRBD2 (5 bases). The V end lost 1 base, the J end lost 10 bases, and 5 bases lay between the germline ends. CDR1 is LGHDT and CDR2 is YNNKEL in the germline V gene (reference sequence). The CDR3 length is 11 residues. The CDR3 reads CASSQGGIQYF. The CDR3 DNA reads as TGTGCCAGCAGCCAAGGCGGGATTCAGTACTTC.

This clonotype has at least ten counts. The V and J genes are TRBV6-1 and TRBJ1-1, with 10 bases matching TRBD1. The CDR3 is made up of 13 amino acids. V gave up 7 bases and J gave up 6 bases; unmatched junction bases: 5. CDR1 is MNHNS, CDR2 SASEGT, per germline. CDR3 loop: CASTGGQGSEAFF. In nucleotides, the CDR3 is TGTGCCAGCACCGGGGGACAGGGGTCTGAAGCTTTCTTT.

This rearrangement joins TRBV7-9 to TRBJ2-7, with D possibly called TRBD1 or TRBD2 (5 bases each). The V end was cut by 1 base, the J end by 2 bases, with 21 bases between. The CDR3 length is 18 residues. Germline values: CDR1 SEHNR, CDR2 FQNEAQ (reference sequence). CDR3 residues: CASSLGGPGTLNPYEQYF. CDR3 DNA sequence: TGTGCCAGCAGCTTAGGGGGACCCGGGACCCTAAACCCCTACGAGCAGTACTTC.

Only a few counts were recorded for this clonotype. The rearrangement joins TRBV7-6 to TRBJ1-1; TRBD1 is a possible D gene (6 bases). The CDR3 sequence is 14 residues long. V was trimmed by 4 bases and J by 6 bases, leaving 15 bases between them. The germline V gene encodes CDR1 SGHVS and CDR2 FNYEAQ. The chain's CDR3 is CASSSRGGTAEAFF. The CDR3, as DNA: TGTGCCAGCAGCTCTCGAGGGGGGACGGCTGAAGCTTTCTTT.

This chain connects TRBV13 to TRBJ2-1; D gene uncertain. The germline CDR1 and CDR2 sequences are PRHDT and FYEKMQ (reference sequence). The CDR3 is 15 amino acids. V shed 1 base and J shed 4 bases, with 11 bases lying between them. The CDR3 region has the DNA TGTGCCAGCAGCTTAGACGGACCGACATACAATGAGCAGTTCTTC. It specifies CASSLDGPTYNEQFF.

The chain has TRBV5-4 and TRBJ2-1; 11 bases line up with TRBD2. The V gene's germline CDR1 is SGHNT and CDR2 YYREEE (reference sequence). With V trimmed by 5 bases and J by 9 bases, 10 bases remained unmatched. This CDR3 is 15 amino acids long. In DNA form, the CDR3 reads TGTGCCAGCAGTCACGGGACTAGCGGCACACCTGAGCAGTTCTTC. Translated, it gives CASSHGTSGTPEQFF.

This CDR3 is CASSSPVGAQYF. DNA for the CDR3: TGTGCCAGCAGTTCTCCCGTGGGCGCGCAGTATTTT. The chain links TRBV28 to TRBJ2-3; D uncertain. Germline CDR1 reads MDHEN; CDR2 reads SYDVKM. V was pared by 4 bases and J by 10 bases, with 12 bases between. The CDR3 has 12 amino acids.

The V gene is TRBV19, the J gene TRBJ1-5; possible D gene TRBD1, 6 bases. Germline loops: CDR1 LNHDA, CDR2 SQIVND (reference sequence). The V and J ends lost 5 bases and 2 bases respectively, with 10 bases between them. The CDR3 length is 14 residues. DNA of the CDR3: TGTGCCAGTAGTTCCAGACAGGGCAATCAGCCCCAGCATTTT. It yields the protein CASSSRQGNQPQHF.

This chain joins TRBV20-1 and TRBJ1-2; 9 bases are a match to TRBD1. The V gene's germline CDR1 is DFQATT and CDR2 SNEGSKA (reference sequence). The CDR3 has 14 amino acids. The J segment lost 8 bases and the V segment lost 6 bases, leaving 13 bases of the junction unmatched. In nucleotides, the CDR3 is TGCAGTGCCTCCCCGGGACAGGGTTTATACGGCTACACCTTC. It specifies CSASPGQGLYGYTF.

V gene TRBV11-3 combines with J gene TRBJ2-1, with D maybe TRBD2 (6 bases). Trimming pared 3 bases from V and 9 bases from J, leaving 9 bases between. Per the germline V gene, CDR1 is SGHNT and CDR2 is YENEEA. This CDR3 spans 12 amino acids. The CDR3 region has the DNA TGTGCCAGCAGCTTCGCCGGGAGTGAGCAGTTCTTC. Its protein is CASSFAGSEQFF.